These 30 T cell receptor beta chains were all obtained from the same sample, sequenced in a study of PD-1 blockade in mismatch repair-deficient tumors. Some clones are missing from TCRdb's copy, which holds only in-frame ones; the method was immunoSEQ multiplex PCR. The sample carries 85,000 to 130,000 clones, 70% to 85% recorded once. This specimen was peripheral blood, taken roughly 36 weeks after starting pembrolizumab. The origin of the receptors is an adult with mismatch repair-deficient cancer.

This chain uses TRBV5-1 with TRBJ2-2; D unclear. Between the trimmed V and J ends, which lost 0 bases and 0 bases, there was a span of 3 bases. The CDR3 consists of 14 residues. Looked up from germline, CDR1 is SGHRS and CDR2 is YFSETQ. CDR3: CASSLETNTGELFF. Here the CDR3 DNA reads TGCGCCAGCAGCTTGGAAACGAACACCGGGGAGCTGTTTTTT.

This chain connects TRBV19 to TRBJ2-2; D gene ambiguous. The V gene's germline CDR1 is LNHDA and CDR2 SQIVND (reference sequence). The CDR3 totals 13 residues. V lost 6 bases, J lost 7 bases, and 12 bases lay in between. CDR3 DNA: TGTGCCAGTAGCCCCAGAAGGGTCGGGGAGCTGTTTTTT. Its translation is CASSPRRVGELFF.

This sequence joins TRBV6-5 and TRBJ1-1, with 7 bases that match TRBD1. The CDR3 is made up of 13 amino acids. The V segment lost 8 bases and the J segment 4 bases; nucleotides outside the gene matches: 7. CDR1 is MNHEY and CDR2 is SVGAGI in the germline V gene. The CDR3 sequence: CASLLTGATEAFF. CDR3 bases: TGTGCCAGCCTACTAACAGGGGCCACTGAAGCTTTCTTT.

J is TRBJ2-7 and V is TRBV30; either TRBD1 or TRBD2 may supply D (5 bases each). Germline CDR1 and CDR2: GTSNPN and SVGIG (reference sequence). With 0 bases removed from V and 6 bases from J, the gap between germline ends came to 9 bases. CDR3 length: 12 residues. CDR3 sequence reads: CAWSVRGVEQYF. CDR3 nucleotides: TGTGCCTGGAGTGTAAGAGGGGTCGAGCAGTACTTC.

The chain has TRBV19 and TRBJ2-1; 9 positions match TRBD2. Germline assignment: CDR1 LNHDA and CDR2 SQIVND (reference sequence). The ends lost 5 bases at V and 0 bases at J; junction bases unmatched: 5. The CDR3 contains 16 residues. The CDR3 region has the DNA TGTGCCAGTAGTCTGCTAGCGGGACGCTCCTACAATGAGCAGTTCTTC. Its protein is CASSLLAGRSYNEQFF.

This clone has a single count. The chain joins TRBV7-2 to TRBJ2-7; D is unclear. The length of the CDR3 is 14 residues. The V end lost 1 base, the J end lost 2 bases, and 9 bases lay between the germline ends. Germline V gene lookup returns CDR1 SGHTA and CDR2 FQGNSA. The CDR3 region is CASSLGQAPYEQYF. The CDR3 coding sequence is TGTGCCAGCAGCTTAGGCCAGGCGCCCTACGAGCAGTACTTC.

The chain is built from TRBV5-4 and TRBJ2-5; 11 nucleotides align to TRBD2. Germline CDR1 SGHNT, CDR2 YYREEE (reference sequence). Trimming cost V 4 bases and J 4 bases; bases outside gene matches: 9. The CDR3 totals 16 residues. The CDR3 here is CASSAVAGGPSETQYF. As DNA, the CDR3 is TGTGCCAGCAGCGCTGTAGCGGGAGGGCCCTCAGAGACCCAGTACTTC.

This chain joins TRBV7-3 and TRBJ2-1; D is undetermined. Germline CDR1 reads SGHTA; CDR2 reads FQGTGA. CDR3 length: 14 residues. V was cut by 6 bases and J by 4 bases, with 13 bases left in between. Written as DNA, the CDR3 is TGTGCCAGCAGTCCCGAAGGATGGTACAATGAGCAGTTCTTC. This translates into CASSPEGWYNEQFF.

This chain uses TRBV13 with TRBJ2-2, with D perhaps matching TRBD2 (6 bases). V lost 4 bases and J lost 4, with 10 bases in between. The CDR3 contains 14 residues. The V gene's germline CDR1 is PRHDT and CDR2 FYEKMQ (reference sequence). The DNA of the CDR3 is TGTGCCAGCAGCTCAGAGGAGGGCACCGGGGAGCTGTTTTTT. This sequence encodes CASSSEEGTGELFF.

The table lists this clone with many counts. The V call is TRBV19, the J call TRBJ2-7, with D possibly TRBD2 on 5 matching bases. This CDR3 has 15 amino acids. Germline assignment: CDR1 LNHDA and CDR2 SQIVND (reference sequence). Trimming cost V 2 bases and J 3 bases, with 14 bases left between them. CDR3 sequence (DNA): TGTGCCAGTAGTATATCGGCGGGTCAAGGCTACGAGCAGTACTTC. Amino acids: CASSISAGQGYEQYF.

The rearrangement links TRBV5-6 to TRBJ2-7, with 10 nucleotides matching TRBD2. Germline CDR1 reads SGHDT; CDR2 reads YYEEEE. The V gene end was trimmed by 4 bases and the J gene end by 0 bases; junction bases not matched to a gene: 7. This CDR3 region has 16 residues. In DNA, the CDR3 is TGTGCCAGCAGCCCCGGACTAGCGGTCCCCTCCTACGAGCAGTACTTC. As protein: CASSPGLAVPSYEQYF.

The V and J genes are TRBV4-2 and TRBJ2-7; 8 bases fit TRBD2. Looked up from germline, CDR1 is LGHNA and CDR2 is YNFKEQ. CDR3 size: 17 residues. Germline trimming cut 1 base from V and 5 bases from J; bases unmatched to any gene: 13. This chain's CDR3 is CASSQGPLRGGQDEQYF. CDR3 coding DNA: TGTGCCAGCAGCCAAGGGCCGCTCCGGGGGGGCCAGGACGAGCAGTACTTC.

The J gene is TRBJ2-7, the V gene TRBV6-4; no definite D call. With 3 bases removed from V and 4 bases from J, the gap between germline ends came to 1 base. This CDR3 is built from 10 residues. CDR1 and CDR2 (germline): MRHNA, SNTAGT. The CDR3 loop reads CASSEYEQYF. CDR3 nucleotide sequence: TGTGCCAGCAGTGAATACGAGCAGTACTTC.

CDR3 bases: TGCAGCGTTGACTCCAGGACAGGGCACGAGCAGTACTTC. Its protein is CSVDSRTGHEQYF. The rearrangement links TRBV29-1 to TRBJ2-7; 8 bases agree with TRBD1. This CDR3 comprises 13 residues. With 3 bases clipped from V and 5 bases from J, the junction kept 6 bases outside the gene matches. Per germline, CDR1 SQVTM and CDR2 ANQGSEA.

This chain uses TRBV5-4 with TRBJ2-7, with a possible D match to TRBD2 (6 bases). CDR3 length: 14 residues. Germline-derived CDR1 and CDR2 are SGHNT and YYREEE (reference sequence). The V gene lost 1 base and the J gene lost 7 bases, with 15 bases spanning the gap. The CDR3 DNA reads as TGTGCCAGCAGCTTGATGGGGACTTGGGGGGAGCAGTACTTC. Its translation is CASSLMGTWGEQYF.

J is TRBJ2-3 and V is TRBV10-3; TRBD2 matches 10 bases. The junction had 9 bases not matched to a gene; V was cut back by 6 bases and J by 3 bases. The CDR3 consists of 16 residues. The V gene's germline CDR1 is ENHRY and CDR2 SYGVKD. The CDR3 DNA sequence: TGTGCCATCAGCCTAGCGGGAGATTATAGGACAGATACGCAGTATTTT. Translated: CAISLAGDYRTDTQYF.

Concerning this clone itself: Other DNA sequences within the sample encode an identical CDR3. The chain combines TRBV14 with TRBJ2-1; 10 bases line up with TRBD1. The V and J ends lost 2 bases and 7 bases, in that order; junction bases with no gene match: 11. The V gene's germline CDR1 is SGHDN and CDR2 FVKESK. The CDR3 length is 17 residues. The CDR3 DNA sequence: TGTGCCAGCAGCCAACTAACCGGCGGGACAGGGGCGAATGAGCAGTTCTTC. It codes for CASSQLTGGTGANEQFF.

This sequence joins TRBV9 and TRBJ2-3, with 11 bases lining up with TRBD2. This CDR3 has 16 amino acids. V lost 1 base, J lost 5 bases, and 6 bases stayed unmatched. CDR1 and CDR2 from the germline V gene are SGDLS and YYNGEE. CDR3 loop: CASSVSTSGSGDTQYF. CDR3 in DNA: TGTGCCAGCAGCGTAAGTACTAGCGGGAGTGGAGATACGCAGTATTTT.

This clone has just a few counts. The chain joins TRBV7-3 to TRBJ2-7, with D possibly being TRBD2 (6 bases). V lost 1 base and J lost 6, with 10 bases in between. Per germline, CDR1 SGHTA and CDR2 FQGTGA. The CDR3 runs 13 residues. The CDR3 DNA is TGTGCCAGCAGCTTAAATTTGGGGGGCGAGCAGTACTTC. It translates to CASSLNLGGEQYF.

The CDR3 sequence is CASSLDIGPNTGELFF. CDR3 bases: TGTGCCAGCAGCTTAGATATCGGACCCAACACCGGGGAGCTGTTTTTT. The gene calls are TRBV13 and TRBJ2-2; D is unresolved. Germline V gene data show CDR1 as PRHDT and CDR2 as FYEKMQ (reference sequence). With 1 base removed from V and 2 bases from J, the gap between germline ends came to 11 bases. This CDR3 has 16 residues.

V usage is TRBV2 and J usage is TRBJ1-1, with 10 bases that match TRBD1. CDR1 is SNHLY, CDR2 FYNNEI, per germline. The ends lost 7 bases at V and 4 bases at J; junction bases unmatched: 6. This CDR3 region has 14 residues. The CDR3 DNA reads as TGTGCCAGCACCCAGACAGGGGGCGTCACTGAAGCTTTCTTT. Amino acid sequence: CASTQTGGVTEAFF.

The chain carries TRBV30 and TRBJ1-2; the D gene is possibly TRBD1 (6 bases). The CDR3 is 13 amino acids. In germline, CDR1 is GTSNPN, CDR2 SVGIG (reference sequence). Trimming removed 5 bases at V and 3 bases at J, with 13 bases between. CDR3 sequence: CAWVDRMDYGYTF. The CDR3 DNA is TGTGCCTGGGTAGACAGGATGGACTATGGCTACACCTTC.

J is TRBJ2-2 and V is TRBV11-3; D is undetermined. The CDR3 extends over 15 amino acids. Germline assignment: CDR1 SGHNT and CDR2 YENEEA. The germline V and J ends were trimmed by 0 bases and 6 bases, with 11 bases remaining between them. The CDR3 is CASSLDGRKAGELFF. CDR3 coding DNA: TGTGCCAGCAGCTTAGATGGCAGGAAAGCCGGGGAGCTGTTTTTT.

The chain recombines TRBV5-4 with TRBJ1-2; D might be TRBD1 (6 bases). Trimming left V 7 bases short and J 4 bases short, with 14 bases between. This CDR3 contains 13 residues. Germline lookup yields CDR1 SGHNT and CDR2 YYREEE (reference sequence). CDR3 nucleotide sequence: TGTGCCAGCCGGGGAGGGGGTCCCTATGGCTACACCTTC. This translates into CASRGGGPYGYTF.

The V and J genes are TRBV15 and TRBJ2-4; D is unclear. The CDR3 contains 16 residues. The ends were cut back, 0 bases at V and 4 bases at J, with 13 bases in the middle. The germline V gene has CDR1 LNHNV and CDR2 YYDKDF (reference sequence). For the CDR3, the DNA is TGTGCCACCAGCAGAGATTTTATGGGCGGTAAAAACATTCAGTACTTC. Its translation: CATSRDFMGGKNIQYF.

The chain joins TRBV19 to TRBJ1-2, with 8 bases matching TRBD1. From germline, CDR1 is LNHDA and CDR2 SQIVND (reference sequence). The CDR3 covers 14 residues. V lost 1 base and J lost 6; bases outside the gene matches: 4. The CDR3 DNA sequence: TGTGCCAGTAGTATAGGCGGCAGGGGGCATGGCTACACCTTC. This encodes CASSIGGRGHGYTF.

The chain carries TRBV5-6 and TRBJ2-3; 9 nucleotides match TRBD2. CDR3 length equals 15 residues. J lost 7 bases, V lost 3 bases, and 9 bases had no gene match. CDR1 SGHDT and CDR2 YYEEEE come from the germline V gene. CDR3 DNA: TGTGCCAGCAGCTCCTATAGCGGGAGTGGAAATACGCAGTATTTT. It codes for CASSSYSGSGNTQYF. Complete variable domain (other parts from reference TRBV5-6 and TRBJ2-3): DAGVTQSPTHLIKTRGQQVTLRCSPKSGHDTVSWYQQALGQGPQFIFQYYEEEERQRGNFPDRFSGHQFPNYSSELNVNALLLGDSALYLCASSSYSGSGNTQYFGPGTRLTVL.

The chain employs TRBV9 and TRBJ2-3; D is undetermined. CDR3 length: 15 amino acids. Germline CDR1 and CDR2: SGDLS and YYNGEE. The V end lost 0 bases, the J end lost 1 base, and 9 bases lay between the germline ends. The CDR3 reads CASSVEGSGTDTQYF. The CDR3 DNA sequence: TGTGCCAGCAGCGTAGAAGGATCTGGCACAGATACGCAGTATTTT.

The chain carries TRBV6-5 and TRBJ1-3; D call uncertain. The germline V gene encodes CDR1 MNHEY and CDR2 SVGAGI. V was pared by 0 bases and J by 0 bases, with 6 bases between. This CDR3 spans 15 amino acids. The CDR3 is CASSYSSSSGNTIYF. The CDR3 DNA is TGTGCCAGCAGTTACTCGAGCTCCTCTGGAAACACCATATATTTT.

This chain joins TRBV9 and TRBJ1-2; TRBD1 matches 10 bases. CDR1 is SGDLS, CDR2 YYNGEE, per germline. The CDR3 has 13 amino acids. V lost 4 bases, J lost 6 bases, and 3 bases stayed unmatched. CDR3 sequence (DNA): TGTGCCAGCAGCCCCGGGACAGGGGATGGCTACACCTTC. Translated, it gives CASSPGTGDGYTF. The variable domain in full, completed from reference TRBV9 and TRBJ1-2, reads DSGVTQTPKHLITATGQRVTLRCSPRSGDLSVYWYQQSLDQGLQFLIQYYNGEERAKGNILERFSAQQFPDLHSELNLSSLELGDSALYFCASSPGTGDGYTFGSGTRLTVV.